One sample yielded the 19 T cell receptor beta chains listed below, sequenced in a study of T cell responses to AZD1222 COVID-19 vaccine. Sequenced by immunoSEQ multiplex PCR; TCRdb stores in-frame clones only, minus some. The profile shows over 120,000 clones, around 92% of them singletons. The sample was peripheral blood, taken 28 days after the second AZD1222 dose. The receptors were sampled from an adult who received the AZD1222 COVID-19 vaccine.

The V gene is TRBV29-1, the J gene TRBJ1-1; 11 nucleotides agree with TRBD1. The CDR3 covers 17 residues. The ends lost 0 bases at V and 4 bases at J; junction bases unmatched: 10. The germline V gene encodes CDR1 SQVTM and CDR2 ANQGSEA. The CDR3 DNA reads as TGCAGCGTTGAAGATCCCCATTCCGGGACAGGGGGCACTGAAGCTTTCTTT. It encodes CSVEDPHSGTGGTEAFF.

The chain combines TRBV7-9 with TRBJ1-2; 9 nucleotides agree with TRBD1. After removal of 4 bases from V and 3 bases from J, the junction contained 6 bases not matched to a gene. The CDR3 is 15 amino acids. Germline V gives CDR1 SEHNR, CDR2 FQNEAQ (reference sequence). The CDR3 nucleotides read TGTGCCAGCAGCTCAGACCGGACAGGGGACTATGGCTACACCTTC. As protein: CASSSDRTGDYGYTF.

This clone has only one observation. The CDR3 reads CASATGGADSNQPQHF. CDR3 in DNA: TGTGCCAGCGCGACAGGGGGCGCCGATAGCAATCAGCCCCAGCATTTT. The chain joins TRBV28 to TRBJ1-5; 10 positions match TRBD1. Germline V gene lookup returns CDR1 MDHEN and CDR2 SYDVKM. This CDR3 is 16 amino acids long. V trimming: 8 bases; J trimming: 0 bases; junction bases outside the gene matches: 7.

The rearrangement links TRBV18 to TRBJ1-5, with 7 bases lining up with TRBD1. Germline trimming cut 4 bases from V and 5 bases from J; bases unmatched to any gene: 8. The CDR3 contains 15 residues. Per germline, CDR1 KGHSH and CDR2 LQKENI. Written as DNA, the CDR3 is TGTGCCAGCTCACTAACAGGGGCTGGGCATCAGCCCCAGCATTTT. It yields the protein CASSLTGAGHQPQHF. The complete variable domain, with remaining parts taken from reference TRBV18 and TRBJ1-5, reads NAGVMQNPRHLVRRRGQEARLRCSPMKGHSHVYWYRQLPEEGLKFMVYLQKENIIDESGMPKERFSAEFPKEGPSILRIQQVVRGDSAAYFCASSLTGAGHQPQHFGDGTRLSIL.

The chain employs TRBV5-1 and TRBJ2-5; 14 bases are shared with TRBD2. The CDR3 consists of 15 residues. Per germline, CDR1 SGHRS and CDR2 YFSETQ. Germline trimming cut 3 bases from V and 5 bases from J; bases unmatched to any gene: 3. As DNA, the CDR3 is TGCGCCAGCAGCTCGGGACTAGCGGGAGTGGAGACCCAGTACTTC. Translating it yields CASSSGLAGVETQYF.

CDR3 residues: CASIPRVGWSYGYTF. The CDR3 region has the DNA TGTGCCAGCATCCCTCGGGTGGGGTGGTCCTATGGCTACACCTTC. The genes are TRBV5-6 and TRBJ1-2; no reliable D call. The CDR3 totals 15 residues. The V end lost 6 bases, the J end lost 4 bases, and 19 bases lay between the germline ends. The V gene's germline CDR1 is SGHDT and CDR2 YYEEEE.

The V gene is TRBV6-5, the J gene TRBJ1-3; TRBD1 is a possible D gene (5 bases). The CDR3 runs 13 residues. Germline V gene lookup returns CDR1 MNHEY and CDR2 SVGAGI. V lost 6 bases and J lost 0, with 6 bases in between. CDR3 DNA: TGTGCCAGCAGAGACAGCTCTGGAAACACCATATATTTT. Amino acid sequence: CASRDSSGNTIYF.

This clone came up a few times. The J gene is TRBJ1-5, the V gene TRBV28; the match to TRBD1 covers 7 bases. The junction had 7 bases not matched to a gene; V was cut back by 2 bases and J by 0 bases. CDR1 is MDHEN and CDR2 is SYDVKM in the germline V gene. The CDR3 sequence is 17 residues long. The CDR3 nucleotides read TGTGCCAGCAGTTTAGGGGACAGTTCATATAGCAATCAGCCCCAGCATTTT. It translates to CASSLGDSSYSNQPQHF.

The chain uses TRBV6-5 and TRBJ1-5; the D gene is possibly TRBD1 (5 bases). This CDR3 is 12 amino acids long. Trimming cost V 6 bases and J 12 bases, with 15 bases left between them. Germline assignment: CDR1 MNHEY and CDR2 SVGAGI. CDR3 sequence reads: CASSRVEGRQHF. For the CDR3, the DNA is TGTGCCAGCAGCCGCGTGGAGGGGCGCCAGCATTTT.

The chain has TRBV5-4 and TRBJ1-2; tentatively, D is TRBD1 (5 bases). The V end lost 0 bases, the J end lost 6 bases, and 18 bases lay between the germline ends. From germline, CDR1 is SGHNT and CDR2 YYREEE (reference sequence). CDR3 length: 16 amino acids. CDR3 DNA sequence: TGTGCCAGCAGCTTGGGGGGGACCTTAGGGAGGGATGGCTACACCTTC. Its translation: CASSLGGTLGRDGYTF.

This clone was observed a handful of times. This chain joins TRBV7-9 and TRBJ1-5, with D possibly being TRBD1 (6 bases). Trimming left V 5 bases short and J 6 bases short, with 8 bases between. Germline V gives CDR1 SEHNR, CDR2 FQNEAQ (reference sequence). CDR3 length: 12 residues. In DNA form, the CDR3 reads TGTGCCAGCAGCCAGGGGACTCAGCCCCAGCATTTT. Amino acid sequence: CASSQGTQPQHF.

This clone turned up a few times. V is TRBV4-3 and J is TRBJ2-2; D ambiguous. The CDR3 spans 15 residues. V was clipped by 4 bases and J by 2 bases, with 11 bases between them. The germline CDR1 and CDR2 sequences are LGHNA and YSLEER. CDR3 sequence: CASSPSWLNTGELFF. The CDR3 DNA reads as TGCGCCAGCAGCCCTAGTTGGCTAAACACCGGGGAGCTGTTTTTT.

This clone has a single count. J is TRBJ1-1 and V is TRBV4-3; D unclear. This CDR3 contains 14 residues. Trimming left V 0 bases short and J 3 bases short, with 8 bases between. Looked up from germline, CDR1 is LGHNA and CDR2 is YSLEER. DNA of the CDR3: TGCGCCAGCAGCCAAGATGGTTGGGACACTGAAGCTTTCTTT. This sequence encodes CASSQDGWDTEAFF.

The chain couples TRBV9 to TRBJ1-5; maybe TRBD1 (6 bases). V shed 4 bases and J shed 2 bases, with 13 bases lying between them. Germline CDR1 is SGDLS and CDR2 is YYNGEE. CDR3 length: 15 residues. CDR3 sequence reads: CASSPGGGGNQPQHF. The CDR3 DNA is TGTGCCAGCAGCCCAGGAGGGGGGGGCAATCAGCCCCAGCATTTT.

The chain combines TRBV6-5 with TRBJ1-4; the D gene is possibly TRBD1 (5 bases). The germline V and J ends were trimmed by 4 bases and 7 bases, with 13 bases remaining between them. The germline V gene has CDR1 MNHEY and CDR2 SVGAGI. CDR3 length equals 14 residues. CDR3 in DNA: TGTGCCAGCAGTTGGGGACCTGCATTTGAAAAACTGTTTTTT. Protein product: CASSWGPAFEKLFF.

J is TRBJ1-1 and V is TRBV7-2, with 10 bases identical to TRBD1. The CDR3 contains 15 residues. Per germline, CDR1 SGHTA and CDR2 FQGNSA. V trimming: 2 bases; J trimming: 5 bases; junction bases outside the gene matches: 5. The DNA for the CDR3 is TGTGCCAGCAGCTTAATAGGACAGGGGGGGACTGAAGCTTTCTTT. Its protein product is CASSLIGQGGTEAFF.

The genes are TRBV28 and TRBJ2-7; 15 nucleotides align to TRBD2. CDR1 is MDHEN and CDR2 is SYDVKM in the germline V gene. CDR3 length: 16 residues. V trimming: 4 bases; J trimming: 3 bases; junction bases outside the gene matches: 4. This chain's CDR3 is CASSSGTSGRNYEQYF. CDR3 coding DNA: TGTGCCAGCAGTTCCGGGACTAGCGGGAGGAACTACGAGCAGTACTTC.

The rearrangement links TRBV12-3 or TRBV12-4 to TRBJ2-7; the match to TRBD2 covers 7 bases. V was pared by 8 bases and J by 2 bases, with 6 bases of the junction left unmatched. The CDR3 is made up of 13 amino acids. The CDR3 is CASFGGGTYEQYF. CDR3 coding DNA: TGTGCCAGCTTTGGCGGGGGAACCTACGAGCAGTACTTC.

The chain couples TRBV9 to TRBJ1-1; 10 bases are a match to TRBD1. After removal of 3 bases from V and 4 bases from J, the junction contained 3 bases not matched to a gene. Germline V lookup: CDR1 SGDLS, CDR2 YYNGEE. This CDR3 is built from 14 residues. CDR3 in amino acids: CASSATGGGTEAFF. As DNA, the CDR3 is TGTGCCAGCAGCGCGACAGGGGGCGGCACTGAAGCTTTCTTT.